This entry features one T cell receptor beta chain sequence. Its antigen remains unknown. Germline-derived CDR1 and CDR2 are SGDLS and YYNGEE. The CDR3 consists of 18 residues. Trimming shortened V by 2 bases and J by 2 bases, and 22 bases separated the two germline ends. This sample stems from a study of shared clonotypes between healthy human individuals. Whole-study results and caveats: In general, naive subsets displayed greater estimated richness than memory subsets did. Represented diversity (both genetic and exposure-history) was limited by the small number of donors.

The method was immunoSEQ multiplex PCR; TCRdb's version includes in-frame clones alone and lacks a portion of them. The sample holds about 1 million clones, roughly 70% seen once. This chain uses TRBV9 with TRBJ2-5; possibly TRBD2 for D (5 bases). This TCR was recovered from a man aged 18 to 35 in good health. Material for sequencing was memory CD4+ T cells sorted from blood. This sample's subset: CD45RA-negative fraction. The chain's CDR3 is CASSVTAQRTQRQETQYF. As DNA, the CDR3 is TGTGCCAGCAGCGTGACCGCACAGCGGACCCAAAGACAAGAGACCCAGTACTTC.